This TCR beta chain stems from a study of blood T cell repertoires in COVID-19. Study information: COVID-19 samples, acute and convalescent, were from the United States, Italy and Spain.

Some clones are missing from TCRdb's copy, which holds only in-frame ones; the method was immunoSEQ multiplex PCR. The sample holds approximately 210,000 clones; about nine tenths are singletons and the top ten take about 0.72%. Germline values: CDR1 WSHSY, CDR2 SAAADI. V lost 3 bases and J 5 bases, leaving 10 bases between the germline ends. The CDR3 spans 13 residues. The gene calls are TRBV10-2 and TRBJ2-5, with D maybe TRBD2 (5 bases). Sequences were obtained from peripheral blood. This receptor was identified in a woman in her 70s with acute or convalescent COVID-19. CDR3 protein: CASSEWRWETQYF. CDR3 bases: TGCGCCAGCAGTGAATGGAGGTGGGAGACCCAGTACTTC.